The TCR beta chain under discussion was sequenced for a study of identical twins. TCRdb passed the 5' RACE reads through MiXCR, listing each CDR3 protein once. The table includes roughly 290,000 distinct CDR3 sequences, roughly 10% detected once. Points from the study as a whole: Twin-shared out-of-frame alpha sequences showed excess low generation probability. Twins showed weaker excess sharing in their beta out-of-frame sequences. Zero-insertion results could be subject to partial confounding by invariant MAIT and iNKT cells.

With no exceptions, donors were healthy Caucasians. This clonotype was counted ten times or more. Its specificity is unknown. There are 15 residues in the CDR3. CDR1 is SEHNR, CDR2 FQNEAQ, per germline (reference sequence). V shed 1 base, J shed 0 bases, and the junction held 1 base outside the gene matches. This sample was also put to use in a study of yellow fever vaccine responses in identical twins.

The sequencing sample was made of CD8+ T cells sorted from blood. The chain uses TRBV7-9 and TRBJ2-3; 7 nucleotides match TRBD1. The sequence derives from a woman aged 18-29 years in good health. CDR3 coding DNA: TGTGCCAGCAGCTTAGGACAGGGAAGCACAGATACGCAGTATTTT. Its protein product is CASSLGQGSTDTQYF.